This T cell receptor beta chain was identified during a study of CD4 T cells in relation to SARS-CoV-2 and coronaviruses. Of note for this clone: Its target is not known.

Before the COVID-19 pandemic, during about 2011-2019, CD4+ T cells were taken from unexposed donors. Findings and caveats of the study: The assay detects memory recall responses, not culture-primed primary responses.

Method: immunoSEQ multiplex PCR; TCRdb's copy keeps in-frame clones and lacks some. The sample lists tens of thousands of clones, approximately 94% seen once, with roughly 0.14% in the top ten. V lost 6 bases to trimming and J lost 5 bases; unmatched junction nucleotides: 1. CDR1 and CDR2 from the germline V gene are MNHEY and SVGAGI. The CDR3 consists of 13 residues. The sequence came from a human donor in good health. This chain connects TRBV6-5 to TRBJ1-5; 10 bases map to TRBD1. Sequenced sample: naive CD4+ T cells from PBMCs. The sample's subset: naive CD4+ T cells isolated by negative enrichment. CDR3 sequence (DNA): TGTGCCAGCAGAGGACAGGGGGATCAGCCCCAGCATTTT. It yields the protein CASRGQGDQPQHF.